These 27 T cell receptor beta chains were sequenced from one sample in a study of blood T cells in healthy people across ages. With a J-beta primer mix and a sample-barcoded 5' primer, a second PCR ran roughly 6 to 11 cycles. MiXCR was run by TCRdb on the 5' RACE reads, yielding one entry per CDR3 protein. This table has approximately 880,000 distinct CDR3 sequences, about 48% appearing once. The sample taken for sequencing was blood. These receptor sequences come from a man younger than 45 in good health.

The chain joins TRBV5-5 to TRBJ1-2; D uncertain. Germline V gene sequence: CDR1 SGHKS, CDR2 YYEKEE (reference sequence). This CDR3 contains 14 residues. The V end lost 4 bases, the J end lost 2 bases, and 12 bases lay between the germline ends. The CDR3 nucleotides are TGTGCCAGCAGCCCAATACAGAAAAACTATGGCTACACCTTC. This translates into CASSPIQKNYGYTF.

This rearrangement joins TRBV4-1 to TRBJ1-2; D is perhaps TRBD1 (5 bases). V lost 4 bases and J 8 bases, leaving 20 bases between the germline ends. The CDR3 has 15 residues. The germline CDR1 and CDR2 sequences are MGHRA and YSYEKL. The CDR3 DNA follows: TGCGCCAGCAGCCTGGGACTGCGGGGAGAATTAGGCTACACCTTC. Protein sequence: CASSLGLRGELGYTF.

The rearrangement links TRBV20-1 to TRBJ2-1; D gene uncertain. Trimming took off 0 bases at V and 15 bases at J, with 12 bases between the two ends. CDR1 and CDR2 from the germline V gene are DFQATT and SNEGSKA (reference sequence). CDR3 length: 11 residues. The CDR3 DNA is TGCAGTGCTAGAGATTCCTACCACACGTTCTTC. It specifies CSARDSYHTFF.

The CDR3 reads CSADRDRTYEQYF. CDR3 sequence (DNA): TGCAGTGCTGACCGGGACAGAACCTACGAGCAGTACTTC. The genes are TRBV20-1 and TRBJ2-7, with 7 bases fitting TRBD1. V dropped 5 bases and J dropped 2; count of bases not matched to a gene: 6. Germline V lookup: CDR1 DFQATT, CDR2 SNEGSKA (reference sequence). The CDR3 has 13 residues.

On this clonotype: Germline is not matched at one junction end, which may reflect a read error. The chain couples TRBV10-3 to TRBJ1-1; D unresolved. This CDR3 contains 13 residues. Germline values: CDR1 ENHRY, CDR2 SYGVKD. The CDR3, as DNA: TGTGCCATCAGTGAGGCAACGAACACTGGAGCTTTCTTT. Translation: CAISEATNTGAFF.

This clonotype was observed many times. V and J are TRBV6-5 and TRBJ2-5, with 11 bases that match TRBD2. The germline V gene has CDR1 MNHEY and CDR2 SVGAGI. This CDR3 comprises 15 residues. J was trimmed by 2 bases and V by 4 bases; bases with no gene match: 3. In DNA, the CDR3 is TGTGCCAGCAGTTTACTAGCGGGGGAGCAAGAGACCCAGTACTTC. It translates to CASSLLAGEQETQYF.

The chain carries TRBV7-9 and TRBJ2-1, with D maybe TRBD2 (5 bases). The J call may not be correct, given that the DNA end is closer to TRBJ2-7. The CDR3 covers 15 residues. Germline CDR1 and CDR2: SEHNR and FQNEAQ (reference sequence). Here the CDR3 reads CASSLGSGSYNEQYF. Here the CDR3 DNA reads TGTGCCAGCAGCTTGGGGTCGGGATCCTACAATGAGCAGTACTTC.

The chain combines TRBV27 with TRBJ2-2, with 7 bases identical to TRBD1. V lost 6 bases to trimming and J lost 2 bases; unmatched junction nucleotides: 6. This CDR3 has 15 amino acids. Per the germline V gene, CDR1 is MNHEY and CDR2 is SMNVEV (reference sequence). The DNA of the CDR3 is TGTGCCAGCAGCTCCGGACAGGTTAACACCGGGGAGCTGTTTTTT. Translated: CASSSGQVNTGELFF.

Remarks on this clonotype: At one boundary the junction diverges from the germline segment, which might be a read error. The rearrangement uses TRBV27 and TRBJ1-5; D is uncertain. This CDR3 has 11 amino acids. In germline, CDR1 is MNHEY, CDR2 SMNVEV (reference sequence). CDR3 loop: CAGSTHQPQHF. The DNA of the CDR3 is TGTGCCGGCAGCACCCATCAGCCCCAGCATTTT.

This CDR3 reads CASSQEGGQTTGELFF. The DNA of the CDR3 is TGTGCCAGCAGCCAAGAGGGGGGACAGACCACCGGGGAGCTGTTTTTT. The chain recombines TRBV4-2 with TRBJ2-2; perhaps TRBD1 as D (7 bases). Germline CDR1 is LGHNA and CDR2 is YNFKEQ. The CDR3 consists of 16 residues. V was trimmed by 0 bases and J by 4 bases, leaving 12 bases between them.

This chain uses TRBV3-1 with TRBJ1-2; D is perhaps TRBD1 (5 bases). Trimming stripped 1 base from V and 4 bases from J, with 13 bases between. The CDR3 contains 15 residues. Germline V gene lookup returns CDR1 LGHDT and CDR2 YNNKEL (reference sequence). Here the CDR3 DNA reads TGTGCCAGCAGCCAAGGGGGCGCAACTATCTATGGCTACACCTTC. Translation gives CASSQGGATIYGYTF.

The rearrangement links TRBV20-1 to TRBJ2-2; tentatively, D is TRBD1 (5 bases). The V gene lost 6 bases and the J gene lost 1 base, with 9 bases spanning the gap. Looked up from germline, CDR1 is DFQATT and CDR2 is SNEGSKA (reference sequence). The CDR3 has 13 residues. CDR3 nucleotides: TGCAGTGCCGACAGAGTGAACACCGGGGAGCTGTTTTTT. Translation gives CSADRVNTGELFF.

V and J are TRBV20-1 and TRBJ2-5; TRBD2 matches 9 bases. Per germline, CDR1 DFQATT and CDR2 SNEGSKA (reference sequence). With V trimmed by 2 bases and J by 4 bases, 5 bases remained unmatched. The CDR3 runs to 14 residues. Here the CDR3 reads CSARIGGGGETQYF. Written as DNA, the CDR3 is TGCAGTGCTAGAATTGGCGGGGGGGGAGAGACCCAGTACTTC.

This clonotype was picked up a small number of times. The J gene is TRBJ1-6, the V gene TRBV30; D is ambiguous. V lost 6 bases and J 10 bases, leaving 10 bases between the germline ends. CDR3 length: 11 residues. Germline-derived CDR1 and CDR2 are GTSNPN and SVGIG (reference sequence). CDR3 DNA sequence: TGTGCCTGTCAGGCGGGATCACCCCTCCACTTT. It yields the protein CACQAGSPLHF.

This clonotype was found many times. The chain has TRBV29-1 and TRBJ2-7; D gene unclear. The CDR3 is made up of 10 amino acids. Germline CDR1 reads SQVTM; CDR2 reads ANQGSEA. V was trimmed by 5 bases and J by 7 bases, leaving 9 bases between them. This CDR3 is CSVIVREQYF. CDR3 bases: TGCAGCGTTATAGTGAGGGAGCAGTACTTC.

In its sample, this clonotype was seen a few times. This sequence joins TRBV6-2 or TRBV6-3 and TRBJ1-4; D is perhaps TRBD1 (5 bases). Trimming shortened V by 7 bases and J by 4 bases, and 16 bases separated the two germline ends. This CDR3 has 15 amino acids. Germline V CDR1 and CDR2: MNHEY, SVGEGT. The CDR3 DNA sequence: TGTGCCAGCAATTCTGGGACGTCGGGTAATGAAAAACTGTTTTTT. This translates into CASNSGTSGNEKLFF.

This chain connects TRBV27 to TRBJ2-4; the match to TRBD2 covers 11 bases. With 5 bases clipped from V and 0 bases from J, the junction kept 12 bases outside the gene matches. Per germline, CDR1 MNHEY and CDR2 SMNVEV (reference sequence). This CDR3 region has 19 residues. The CDR3 protein is CASSPRSSGGSLAKNIQYF. The CDR3 DNA sequence: TGTGCCAGCAGTCCCCGGTCTAGCGGGGGGTCCTTAGCCAAAAACATTCAGTACTTC.

The CDR3 protein is CASSPRDNTDTQYF. CDR3 in DNA: TGTGCCAGCAGTCCGAGGGACAACACAGATACGCAGTATTTT. The chain joins TRBV12-3 or TRBV12-4 to TRBJ2-3, with TRBD1 as a possible D gene (6 bases). V gave up 5 bases and J gave up 2 bases, with 11 bases separating them. The CDR3 totals 14 residues.

This clonotype occurred a few times. The genes are TRBV9 and TRBJ2-3; 7 bases agree with TRBD2. J was trimmed by 0 bases and V by 4 bases; bases with no gene match: 8. The germline V gene encodes CDR1 SGDLS and CDR2 YYNGEE. The CDR3 extends over 16 amino acids. The CDR3 loop is CASSSGVTRSTDTQYF. The CDR3 bases are TGTGCCAGCAGCAGCGGGGTAACCAGGAGCACAGATACGCAGTATTTT.

This clonotype occurred a few times. V is TRBV6-2 or TRBV6-3 and J is TRBJ1-2; D is possibly TRBD1 (5 bases). The length of the CDR3 is 13 residues. V lost 10 bases and J lost 4, with 16 bases in between. The V gene's germline CDR1 is MNHEY and CDR2 SVGEGT. CDR3 nucleotides: TGTGCCACCACAGACAGATTCTTCTATGGCTACACCTTC. This gives the protein CATTDRFFYGYTF.

This clonotype has ten or more counts. The V gene is TRBV9, the J gene TRBJ2-3; 8 bases fit TRBD1. Losses at the gene ends were 3 bases for V and 2 bases for J; bases not matched to a gene: 2. This CDR3 is 14 amino acids long. Germline CDR1 reads SGDLS; CDR2 reads YYNGEE. CDR3 sequence (DNA): TGTGCCAGCAGCGGGACAGGGTCCACAGATACGCAGTATTTT. Its translation is CASSGTGSTDTQYF.

The genes are TRBV20-1 and TRBJ2-6; the D gene is possibly TRBD1 (5 bases). Germline CDR1 and CDR2: DFQATT and SNEGSKA (reference sequence). V gave up 6 bases and J gave up 4 bases, with 13 bases separating them. This CDR3 has 14 amino acids. The CDR3 spells CSALGARGANVLTF. The CDR3 region has the DNA TGCAGTGCCCTAGGGGCGAGGGGGGCCAACGTCCTGACTTTC.

This clonotype is a singleton in its sample. This chain joins TRBV20-1 and TRBJ2-7; D is unresolved. Trimming shortened V by 3 bases and J by 1 base, and 19 bases separated the two germline ends. This CDR3 comprises 16 residues. The V gene's germline CDR1 is DFQATT and CDR2 SNEGSKA (reference sequence). The CDR3 here is CSARVGNNRASYEQYF. The CDR3 DNA is TGCAGTGCTAGGGTTGGGAACAACCGAGCTTCCTACGAGCAGTACTTC.

The rearrangement uses TRBV20-1 and TRBJ1-2; 8 bases map to TRBD1. Germline trimming cut 5 bases from V and 2 bases from J; bases unmatched to any gene: 25. The CDR3 runs 20 residues. Germline CDR1 DFQATT, CDR2 SNEGSKA (reference sequence). CDR3 nucleotides: TGCAGTGCTTTCACAGCACTAGCCGTTCGGGACAGGCCCTTAAACTATGGCTACACCTTC. Its translation: CSAFTALAVRDRPLNYGYTF.

This clonotype turned up a few times. V usage is TRBV20-1 and J usage is TRBJ2-3; D may be TRBD2 (5 bases). Trimming shortened V by 5 bases and J by 6 bases, and 21 bases separated the two germline ends. Germline V gene lookup returns CDR1 DFQATT and CDR2 SNEGSKA (reference sequence). The CDR3 loop spans 15 amino acids. CDR3 sequence (DNA): TGCAGTGCTGACCTCGGACGGACTTGGCAGGATACGCAGTATTTT. This sequence encodes CSADLGRTWQDTQYF.

The V and J genes are TRBV20-1 and TRBJ1-1; tentatively, D is TRBD1 (6 bases). The CDR3 sequence is 13 residues long. The V gene lost 0 bases and the J gene lost 4 bases, with 9 bases spanning the gap. Per germline, CDR1 DFQATT and CDR2 SNEGSKA (reference sequence). The CDR3 region has the DNA TGCAGTGCTAGAGAGTCAGGGGTCACTGAAGCTTTCTTT. Its protein is CSARESGVTEAFF.

The chain is built from TRBV25-1 and TRBJ1-6; 7 nucleotides align to TRBD1. J lost 7 bases, V lost 3 bases, and 3 bases had no gene match. CDR1 MGHDK and CDR2 SYGVNS come from the germline V gene. CDR3 size: 14 residues. The CDR3 here is CASSETGFNSPLHF. The CDR3 region has the DNA TGTGCCAGCAGTGAGACAGGGTTCAATTCACCCCTCCACTTT.